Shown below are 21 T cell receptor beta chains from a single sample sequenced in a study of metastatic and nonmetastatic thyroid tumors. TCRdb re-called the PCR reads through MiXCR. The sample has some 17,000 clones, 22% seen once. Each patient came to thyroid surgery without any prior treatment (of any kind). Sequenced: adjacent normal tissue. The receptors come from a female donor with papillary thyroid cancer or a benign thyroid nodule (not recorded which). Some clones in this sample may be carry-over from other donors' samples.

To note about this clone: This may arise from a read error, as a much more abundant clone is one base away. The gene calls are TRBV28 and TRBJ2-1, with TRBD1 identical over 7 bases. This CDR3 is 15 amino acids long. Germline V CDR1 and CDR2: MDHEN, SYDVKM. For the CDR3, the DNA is TGTGCCAGCAGCTTACAGGGGCCCTCCTACAATGAGCAGCTCTTC. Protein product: CASSLQGPSYNEQLF.

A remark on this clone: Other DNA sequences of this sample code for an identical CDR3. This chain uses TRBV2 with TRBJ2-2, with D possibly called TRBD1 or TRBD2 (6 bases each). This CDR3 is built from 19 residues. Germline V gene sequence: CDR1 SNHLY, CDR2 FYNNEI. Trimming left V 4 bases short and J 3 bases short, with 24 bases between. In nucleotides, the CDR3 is TGTGCCAGCAGTGGGGTGGGGGCCGCGGGGCTTGGCGACACCGGGGAGCTGTTTTTT. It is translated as CASSGVGAAGLGDTGELFF.

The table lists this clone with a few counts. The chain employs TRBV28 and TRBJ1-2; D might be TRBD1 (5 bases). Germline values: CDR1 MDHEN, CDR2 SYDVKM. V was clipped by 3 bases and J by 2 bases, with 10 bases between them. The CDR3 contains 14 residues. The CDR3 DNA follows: TGTGCCAGCAGTTTTGGGGGATCCAACTATGGCTACACCTTC. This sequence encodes CASSFGGSNYGYTF.

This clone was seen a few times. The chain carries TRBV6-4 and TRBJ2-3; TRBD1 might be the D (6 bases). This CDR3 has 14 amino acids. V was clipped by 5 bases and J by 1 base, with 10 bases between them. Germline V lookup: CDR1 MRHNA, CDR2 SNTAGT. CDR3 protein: CASSQAGGTDTQYF. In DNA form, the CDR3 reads TGTGCCAGCAGTCAGGCAGGGGGCACAGATACGCAGTATTTT.

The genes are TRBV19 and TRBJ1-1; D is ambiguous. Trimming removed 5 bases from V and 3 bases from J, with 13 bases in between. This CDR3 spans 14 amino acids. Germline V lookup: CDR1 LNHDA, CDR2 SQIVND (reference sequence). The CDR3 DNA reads TGTGCCAGTAGTTCCGGGGTGGGGTACACTGAAGCTTTCTTT. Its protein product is CASSSGVGYTEAFF.

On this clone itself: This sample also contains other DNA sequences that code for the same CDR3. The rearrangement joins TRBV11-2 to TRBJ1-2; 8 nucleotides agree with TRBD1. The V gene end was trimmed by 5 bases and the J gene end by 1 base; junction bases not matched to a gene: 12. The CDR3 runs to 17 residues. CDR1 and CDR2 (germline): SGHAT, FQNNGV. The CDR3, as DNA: TGTGCCAGCAGCGAAGGGGGGACAGGAGCACTTAACTATGGCTACACCTTC. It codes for CASSEGGTGALNYGYTF.

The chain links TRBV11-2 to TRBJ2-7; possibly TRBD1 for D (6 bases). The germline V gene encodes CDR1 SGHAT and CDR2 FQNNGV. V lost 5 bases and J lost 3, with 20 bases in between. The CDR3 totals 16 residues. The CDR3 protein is CASSLLSERGGYEQYF. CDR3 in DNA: TGTGCCAGCAGCCTACTTTCGGAGCGAGGGGGCTACGAGCAGTACTTC.

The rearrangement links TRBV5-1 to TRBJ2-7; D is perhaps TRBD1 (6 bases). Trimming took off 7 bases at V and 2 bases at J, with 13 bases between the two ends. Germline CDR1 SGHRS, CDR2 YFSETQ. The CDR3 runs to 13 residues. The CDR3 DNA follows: TGCGCCAGCCGACGACAGGAAACCTACGAGCAGTACTTC. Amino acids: CASRRQETYEQYF.

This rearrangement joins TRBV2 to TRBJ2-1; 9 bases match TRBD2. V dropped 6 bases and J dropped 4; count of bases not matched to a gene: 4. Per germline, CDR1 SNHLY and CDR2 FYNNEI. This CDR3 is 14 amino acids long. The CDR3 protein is CASRPGLAYNEQFF. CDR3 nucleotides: TGTGCCAGCAGACCGGGACTAGCTTACAATGAGCAGTTCTTC.

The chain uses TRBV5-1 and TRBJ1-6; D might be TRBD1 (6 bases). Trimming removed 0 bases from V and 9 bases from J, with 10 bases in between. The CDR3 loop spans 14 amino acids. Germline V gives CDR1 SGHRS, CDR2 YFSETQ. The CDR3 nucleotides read TGCGCCAGCAGCTTGGACAGGGAGGCTTCACCCCTCCACTTT. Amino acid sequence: CASSLDREASPLHF. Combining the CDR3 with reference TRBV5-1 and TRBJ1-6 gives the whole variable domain KAGVTQTPRYLIKTRGQQVTLSCSPISGHRSVSWYQQTPGQGLQFLFEYFSETQRNKGNFPGRFSGRQFSNSRSEMNVSTLELGDSALYLCASSLDREASPLHFGNGTRLTVT.

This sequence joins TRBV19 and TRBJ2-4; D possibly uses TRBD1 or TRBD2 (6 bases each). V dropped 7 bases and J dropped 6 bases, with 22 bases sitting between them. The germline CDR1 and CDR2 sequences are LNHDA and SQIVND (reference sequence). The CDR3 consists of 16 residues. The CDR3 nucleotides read TGTGCCAGTAATACGGGGGCAGGGATGGGAGGAAACATTCAGTACTTC. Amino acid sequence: CASNTGAGMGGNIQYF.

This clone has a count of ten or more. The CDR3 is CASSEFGVRGGYGYTF. The CDR3 DNA follows: TGTGCCAGCAGTGAATTCGGCGTGCGGGGGGGGTATGGCTACACCTTC. The genes are TRBV6-1 and TRBJ1-2; D may be TRBD1 (5 bases). CDR1 is MNHNS, CDR2 SASEGT, per germline. V was clipped by 2 bases and J by 5 bases, with 18 bases between them. The CDR3 covers 16 residues.

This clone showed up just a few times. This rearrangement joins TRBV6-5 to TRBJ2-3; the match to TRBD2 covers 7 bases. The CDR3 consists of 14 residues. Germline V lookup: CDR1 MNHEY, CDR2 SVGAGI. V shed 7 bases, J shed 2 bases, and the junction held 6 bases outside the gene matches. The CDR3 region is CASISGRLTDTQYF. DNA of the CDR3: TGTGCCAGCATTTCCGGGAGGCTCACAGATACGCAGTATTTT.

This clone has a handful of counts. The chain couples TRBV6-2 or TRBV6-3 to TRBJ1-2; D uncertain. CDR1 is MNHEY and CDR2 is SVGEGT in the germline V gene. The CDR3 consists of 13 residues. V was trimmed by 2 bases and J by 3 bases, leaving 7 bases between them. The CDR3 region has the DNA TGTGCCAGCAGTTACGGGGTCTACTATGGCTACACCTTC. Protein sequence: CASSYGVYYGYTF.

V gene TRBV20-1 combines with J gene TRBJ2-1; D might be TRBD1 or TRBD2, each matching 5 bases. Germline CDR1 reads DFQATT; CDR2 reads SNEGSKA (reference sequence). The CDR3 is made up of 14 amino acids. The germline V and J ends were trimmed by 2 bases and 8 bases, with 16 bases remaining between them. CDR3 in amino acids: CSARIVWGLDEQFF. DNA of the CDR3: TGCAGTGCTAGAATCGTCTGGGGGTTGGATGAGCAGTTCTTC.

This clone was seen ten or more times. As DNA, the CDR3 is TGCAGTGCTAGAGGGGAACAGGGGGCATGGTACGAGCAGTACTTC. It specifies CSARGEQGAWYEQYF. This chain connects TRBV20-1 to TRBJ2-7, with TRBD1 matching 9 bases. J gave up 4 bases and V 1 base, and 8 bases lay outside the gene matches. The germline V gene has CDR1 DFQATT and CDR2 SNEGSKA (reference sequence). The CDR3 runs 15 residues.

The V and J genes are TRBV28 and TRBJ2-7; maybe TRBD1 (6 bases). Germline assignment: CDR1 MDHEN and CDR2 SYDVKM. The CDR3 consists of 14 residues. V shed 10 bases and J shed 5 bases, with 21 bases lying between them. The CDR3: CATCYRAGLNEQYF. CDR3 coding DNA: TGTGCCACCTGTTACAGGGCCGGTCTGAACGAGCAGTACTTC.

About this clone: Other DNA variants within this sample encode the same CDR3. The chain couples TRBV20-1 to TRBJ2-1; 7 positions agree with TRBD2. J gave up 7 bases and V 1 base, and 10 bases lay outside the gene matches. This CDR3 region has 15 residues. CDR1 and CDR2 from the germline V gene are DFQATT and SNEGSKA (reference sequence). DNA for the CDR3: TGCAGTGCTAGAGGAGAGGCGGGAGTTATAAATGAGCAGTTCTTC. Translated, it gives CSARGEAGVINEQFF.

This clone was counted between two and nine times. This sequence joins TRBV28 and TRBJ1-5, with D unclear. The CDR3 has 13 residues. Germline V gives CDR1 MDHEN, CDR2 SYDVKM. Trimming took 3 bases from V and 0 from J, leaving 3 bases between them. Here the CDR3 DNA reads TGTGCCAGCAGTTTTTATAGCAATCAGCCCCAGCATTTT. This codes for CASSFYSNQPQHF.

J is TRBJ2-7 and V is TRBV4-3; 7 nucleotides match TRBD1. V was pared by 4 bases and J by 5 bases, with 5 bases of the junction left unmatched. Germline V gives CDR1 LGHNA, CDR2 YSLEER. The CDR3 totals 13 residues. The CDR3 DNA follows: TGCGCCAGCAGCCCTGAGGGGGCGGACGAGCAGTACTTC. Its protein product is CASSPEGADEQYF.

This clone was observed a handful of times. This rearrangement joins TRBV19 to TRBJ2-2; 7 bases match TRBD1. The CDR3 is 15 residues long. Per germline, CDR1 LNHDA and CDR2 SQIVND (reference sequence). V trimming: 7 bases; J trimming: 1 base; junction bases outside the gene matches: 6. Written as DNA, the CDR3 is TGTGCCAGTACCCCGACAGGGTGGAACACCGGGGAGCTGTTTTTT. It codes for CASTPTGWNTGELFF.